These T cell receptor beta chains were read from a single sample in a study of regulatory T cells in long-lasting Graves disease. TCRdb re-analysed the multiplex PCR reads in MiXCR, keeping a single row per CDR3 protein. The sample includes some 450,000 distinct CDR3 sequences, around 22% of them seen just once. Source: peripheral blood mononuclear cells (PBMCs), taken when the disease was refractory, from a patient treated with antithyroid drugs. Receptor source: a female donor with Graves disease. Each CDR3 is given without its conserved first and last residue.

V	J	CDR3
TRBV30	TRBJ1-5	AWSPIRGSNQPQH
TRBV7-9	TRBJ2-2	ATIRQIGELF
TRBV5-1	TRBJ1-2	ASSLTDVGMGGYT
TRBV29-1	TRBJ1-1	SVEEESEADEAF
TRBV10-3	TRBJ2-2	ATHPSGSSGELF
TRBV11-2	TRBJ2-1	ASSLTPGNYEQF
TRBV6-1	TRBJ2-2	ASTPEGGPRSGELF
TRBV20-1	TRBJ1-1	SARDPRGNTEAF
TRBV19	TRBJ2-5	ASSPEQGARETQY
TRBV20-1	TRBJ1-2	SASYGSTNYGYT
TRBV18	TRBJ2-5	ASSLKKRQETQY
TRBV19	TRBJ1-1	ASGDVRSEAF
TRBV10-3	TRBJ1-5	ATSGGQGVNQPQH
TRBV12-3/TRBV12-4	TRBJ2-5	ASSTNRQQETQY
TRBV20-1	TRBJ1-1	SAPNQGQSEAF
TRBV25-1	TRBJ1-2	ASTNANKGAVTITVYGYT
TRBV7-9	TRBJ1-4	ASSSSFFRGPDNEKLF
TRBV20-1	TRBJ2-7	SARAGVWEQY
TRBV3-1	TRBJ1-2	ASSHLQGGTPVWGYT
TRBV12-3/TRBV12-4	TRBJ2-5	ASSRQGWMETQY
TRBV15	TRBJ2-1	ATSRVAGSYNEQF
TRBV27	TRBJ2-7	ASRPGQPGHYGQY
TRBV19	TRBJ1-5	ASSIRGLNQPQH
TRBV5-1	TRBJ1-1	ASSLQTTNTEAF
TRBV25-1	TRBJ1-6	ASSESAGRNSPLH
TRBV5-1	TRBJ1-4	ASSGEGEKLF
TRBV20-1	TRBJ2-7	SASRQGMGEQY
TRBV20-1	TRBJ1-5	SARKVNSNQPQH
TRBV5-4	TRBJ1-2	ASRRMTGGGYGYT
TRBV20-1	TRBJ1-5	SAIQGAETQHQPQH
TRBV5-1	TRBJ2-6	ASSEAVVAGANVLT
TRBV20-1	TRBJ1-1	SAREGGLTEAF
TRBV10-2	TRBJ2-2	ASSESIPGLAGTGELF
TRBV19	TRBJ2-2	ASNTRQNTGELF
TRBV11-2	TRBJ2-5	ASSSGTRTQETQY
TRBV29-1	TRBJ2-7	SAEDSAYEQY
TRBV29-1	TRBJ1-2	SVVKENYGYT
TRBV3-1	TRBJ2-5	ASSQNLAVQETQY
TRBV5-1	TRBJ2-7	ASSAWDSGIYEQY
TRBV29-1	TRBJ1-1	SVEGGGRDTEAF
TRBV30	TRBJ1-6	AWYPGKNSPLH
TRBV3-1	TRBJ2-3	ASSQDPAGPQY
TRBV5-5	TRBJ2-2	ASGSDPTNTGELF
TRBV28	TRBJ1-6	ASSDRGLGSPLH
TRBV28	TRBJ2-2	ASNNQGRYTGELF